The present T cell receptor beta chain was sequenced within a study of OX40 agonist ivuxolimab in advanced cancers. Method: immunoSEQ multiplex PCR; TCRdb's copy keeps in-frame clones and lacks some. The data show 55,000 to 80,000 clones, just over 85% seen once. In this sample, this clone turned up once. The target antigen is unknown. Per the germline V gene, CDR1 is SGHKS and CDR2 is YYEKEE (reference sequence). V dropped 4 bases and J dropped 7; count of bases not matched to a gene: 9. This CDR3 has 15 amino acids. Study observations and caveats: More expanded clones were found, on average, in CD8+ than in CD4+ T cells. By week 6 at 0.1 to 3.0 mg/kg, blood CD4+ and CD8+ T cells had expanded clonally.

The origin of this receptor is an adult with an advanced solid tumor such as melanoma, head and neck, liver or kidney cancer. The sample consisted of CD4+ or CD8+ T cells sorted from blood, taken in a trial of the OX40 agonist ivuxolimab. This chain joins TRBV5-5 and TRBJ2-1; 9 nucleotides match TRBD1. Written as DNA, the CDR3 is TGTGCCAGCAGCCCCGGGGCCGGGACAGGGAATGAGCAGTTCTTC. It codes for CASSPGAGTGNEQFF.